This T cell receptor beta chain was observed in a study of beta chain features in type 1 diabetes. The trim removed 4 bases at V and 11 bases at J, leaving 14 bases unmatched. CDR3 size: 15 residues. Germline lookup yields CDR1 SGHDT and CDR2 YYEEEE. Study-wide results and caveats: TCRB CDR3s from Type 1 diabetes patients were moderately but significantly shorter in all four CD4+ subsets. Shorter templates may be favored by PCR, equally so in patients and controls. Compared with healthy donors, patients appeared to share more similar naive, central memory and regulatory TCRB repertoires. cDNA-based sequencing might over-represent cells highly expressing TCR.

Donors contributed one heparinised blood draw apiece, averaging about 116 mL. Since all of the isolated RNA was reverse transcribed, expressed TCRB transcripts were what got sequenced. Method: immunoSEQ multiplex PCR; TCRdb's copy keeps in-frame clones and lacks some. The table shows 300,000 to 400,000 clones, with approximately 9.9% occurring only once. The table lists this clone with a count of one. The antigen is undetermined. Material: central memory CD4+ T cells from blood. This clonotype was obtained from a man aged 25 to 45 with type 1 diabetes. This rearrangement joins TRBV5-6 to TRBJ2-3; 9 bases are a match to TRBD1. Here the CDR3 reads CASSPDGDRVSRQYF. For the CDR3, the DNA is TGTGCCAGCAGCCCGGACGGGGACAGGGTGTCTAGGCAGTATTTT.